This T cell receptor beta chain was documented in a study of identical twins' blood T cells. Study-wide background: About 6 alpha and roughly six beta libraries together yielded 54 million or so reads.

This clonotype occurred many times. Its antigen is currently unknown. Study outcomes and limitations: Top TCRbeta clonotypes were shared more with twin than unrelated donors. V gene usage reportedly matched far better within twin pairs than unrelated donors.

TCRdb independently ran MiXCR on the 5' RACE reads; one entry per CDR3 protein. Here the sample spans 350,000 to 450,000 distinct CDR3 sequences, 28% being singletons. Six healthy women, forming three identical twin pairs, donated samples. The junction had 5 bases not matched to a gene; V was cut back by 7 bases and J by 8 bases. The length of the CDR3 is 12 residues. This sequence originates from a woman aged 18-49 years in good health. The V and J genes are TRBV12-3 or TRBV12-4 and TRBJ1-2; 9 positions match TRBD1. Source material: PBMCs. CDR3 DNA sequence: TGTGCCAGCACCGACAGGGGGAACGGCTACACCTTC. Amino acids: CASTDRGNGYTF.